The 16 T cell receptor beta chains below all came from one sample that was sequenced in a study of T cells in Graves' hyperthyroidism and ophthalmopathy. Amplification of TCR beta CDR3 regions used RNA as the template. HTBI primers were employed in a first-round RT-PCR of the TCR CDR3. From the multiplex PCR reads, TCRdb called clonotypes with MiXCR, one entry per CDR3 protein. The table has approximately 620,000 distinct CDR3 sequences, roughly a sixth seen once. The sequenced material came from blood. These receptors originate from a woman between 35 and 50 years old with Graves' ophthalmopathy.

Ten or more counts support this clonotype. This sequence joins TRBV2 and TRBJ2-1; 8 bases are shared with TRBD2. This CDR3 has 12 residues. V lost 8 bases, J lost 10 bases, and 7 bases stayed unmatched. The germline V gene encodes CDR1 SNHLY and CDR2 FYNNEI. In nucleotides, the CDR3 is TGTGCCAGCCACGGGGGGGGCAGAGAGCAGTTCTTC. Translating gives CASHGGGREQFF.

This clonotype was seen at least ten times. The V and J genes are TRBV12-3 or TRBV12-4 and TRBJ2-1; D gene ambiguous. V dropped 6 bases and J dropped 7 bases, with 19 bases sitting between them. CDR3 length: 15 residues. In DNA form, the CDR3 reads TGTGCCAGCAGGCCCCATGAAGGGCGTAGGAATGAGCAGTTCTTC. Protein sequence: CASRPHEGRRNEQFF.

This chain connects TRBV30 to TRBJ2-5; a weak D match, TRBD2 (6 bases). Trimming left V 2 bases short and J 0 bases short, with 10 bases between. The CDR3 contains 14 residues. Germline CDR1 and CDR2: GTSNPN and SVGIG (reference sequence). The CDR3 is CAWSLAGYQETQYF. The CDR3 coding sequence is TGTGCCTGGAGTTTGGCGGGGTACCAAGAGACCCAGTACTTC.

This clonotype was recorded a few times. The J gene is TRBJ2-1, the V gene TRBV5-1; D is possibly TRBD2 (5 bases). The ends were cut back, 1 base at V and 5 bases at J, with 10 bases in the middle. CDR1 is SGHRS and CDR2 is YFSETQ in the germline V gene. The CDR3 consists of 14 residues. CDR3 loop: CASSLWERNNEQFF. CDR3 bases: TGCGCCAGCAGCTTGTGGGAGCGGAACAATGAGCAGTTCTTC. Filled out from reference TRBV5-1 and TRBJ2-1, the complete variable domain reads KAGVTQTPRYLIKTRGQQVTLSCSPISGHRSVSWYQQTPGQGLQFLFEYFSETQRNKGNFPGRFSGRQFSNSRSEMNVSTLELGDSALYLCASSLWERNNEQFFGPGTRLTVL.

The chain combines TRBV5-8 with TRBJ1-3; the D is unclear. CDR1 is SGHTS and CDR2 is YDEGEE in the germline V gene. Deletions cut 5 bases from V and 0 bases from J, with 12 bases between. The CDR3 has 15 amino acids. The CDR3 sequence: CASSRDGDSGNTIYF. The DNA for the CDR3 is TGTGCCAGCAGTAGAGACGGAGACTCTGGAAACACCATATATTTT.

This clonotype was seen many times. The gene calls are TRBV12-3 or TRBV12-4 and TRBJ1-5; D perhaps matches TRBD1 (5 bases). V lost 5 bases and J lost 0, with 11 bases in between. The length of the CDR3 is 15 residues. The CDR3 is CASSNRDGSNQPQHF. In DNA, the CDR3 is TGTGCCAGCAGTAACCGGGACGGTAGCAATCAGCCCCAGCATTTT.

This chain connects TRBV5-1 to TRBJ2-3; the D gene is possibly TRBD2 (6 bases). Trimming removed 6 bases at V and 5 bases at J, with 28 bases between. CDR1 and CDR2 (germline): SGHRS, YFSETQ. The CDR3 loop spans 18 amino acids. The CDR3 nucleotides read TGCGCCAGCACAACCTCAACTGGACTACCCATACCCGGAGATACGCAGTATTTT. Encoded protein: CASTTSTGLPIPGDTQYF. Full variable domain (outside the CDR3, taken from reference TRBV5-1 and TRBJ2-3): KAGVTQTPRYLIKTRGQQVTLSCSPISGHRSVSWYQQTPGQGLQFLFEYFSETQRNKGNFPGRFSGRQFSNSRSEMNVSTLELGDSALYLCASTTSTGLPIPGDTQYFGPGTRLTVL.

This clonotype occurred a few times. V and J are TRBV5-4 and TRBJ2-1; TRBD1 or TRBD2 may be the D gene (5 bases each). The CDR3 loop spans 15 amino acids. From germline, CDR1 is SGHNT and CDR2 YYREEE (reference sequence). Between the trimmed V and J ends, which lost 2 bases and 9 bases, there was a span of 18 bases. The CDR3 DNA reads TGTGCCAGCAGCTTTCGGGACCGAGATGGAGTTGAGCAGTTCTTC. Protein product: CASSFRDRDGVEQFF. Full variable domain (rest looked up from reference TRBV5-4 and TRBJ2-1): ETGVTQSPTHLIKTRGQQVTLRCSSQSGHNTVSWYQQALGQGPQFIFQYYREEENGRGNFPPRFSGLQFPNYSSELNVNALELDDSALYLCASSFRDRDGVEQFFGPGTRLTVL.

The V and J genes are TRBV20-1 and TRBJ2-5; either TRBD1 or TRBD2 may supply D (5 bases each). Germline CDR1 is DFQATT and CDR2 is SNEGSKA (reference sequence). V was shortened by 6 bases and J by 4 bases, with 15 bases between the two germline ends. The CDR3 loop spans 13 amino acids. In nucleotides, the CDR3 is TGCAGTGCCCTCCCGGGTGGGGGAGAGACCCAGTACTTC. Translated: CSALPGGGETQYF.

This clonotype was found many times. The chain links TRBV18 to TRBJ1-1; D not certain. CDR1 and CDR2 from the germline V gene are KGHSH and LQKENI. Trimming left V 3 bases short and J 1 base short, with 12 bases between. The CDR3 has 15 residues. CDR3 in DNA: TGTGCCAGCTCACCCCCGATAATGACGAACACTGAAGCTTTCTTT. It translates to CASSPPIMTNTEAFF.

This clonotype was recorded many times. This sequence joins TRBV7-8 and TRBJ1-2, with D tentatively TRBD1 (5 bases). The CDR3 is 12 amino acids. Per the germline V gene, CDR1 is SGHVS and CDR2 is FQNEAQ. Trimming cost V 5 bases and J 8 bases, with 12 bases left between them. The CDR3 nucleotides are TGTGCCAGCAGCCGGGGGGGTAGAGGCTACACCTTC. It codes for CASSRGGRGYTF.

This clonotype appeared many times. V is TRBV28 and J is TRBJ2-7; D is perhaps TRBD1 (6 bases). The germline V gene encodes CDR1 MDHEN and CDR2 SYDVKM. This CDR3 has 13 residues. Trimming took 6 bases from V and 4 from J, leaving 13 bases between them. CDR3 in DNA: TGTGCCAGCAGCGATGGGGGCATATACGAGCAGTACTTC. This encodes CASSDGGIYEQYF. Based on the CDR3 plus reference TRBV28 and TRBJ2-7, the full variable domain is DVKVTQSSRYLVKRTGEKVFLECVQDMDHENMFWYRQDPGLGLRLIYFSYDVKMKEKGDIPEGYSVSREKKERFSLILESASTNQTSMYLCASSDGGIYEQYFGPGTRLTVT.

This clonotype showed up just a few times. The V call is TRBV9, the J call TRBJ1-6; D is unresolved. Trimming took off 2 bases at V and 10 bases at J, with 16 bases between the two ends. The V gene's germline CDR1 is SGDLS and CDR2 YYNGEE. This CDR3 contains 15 residues. CDR3 region: CASSVSDSRYSPLHF. CDR3 DNA: TGTGCCAGCAGCGTGAGCGATTCAAGGTACTCACCCCTCCACTTT.

There are many counts of this clonotype. The chain uses TRBV7-9 and TRBJ2-1; perhaps TRBD1 as D (6 bases). CDR1 is SEHNR, CDR2 FQNEAQ, per germline (reference sequence). The CDR3 has 14 residues. The germline V and J ends were trimmed by 5 bases and 6 bases, with 14 bases remaining between them. The DNA of the CDR3 is TGTGCCAGCAGCCCCACGGTGGGGGCCAATGAGCAGTTCTTC. Translation: CASSPTVGANEQFF.

This clonotype came up many times. In DNA form, the CDR3 reads TGTGCCACCAGCAGAGATGGGAAGGGGCTCGGCTACACCTTC. Protein product: CATSRDGKGLGYTF. The J gene is TRBJ1-2, the V gene TRBV15; D is possibly TRBD1 (5 bases). Germline assignment: CDR1 LNHNV and CDR2 YYDKDF (reference sequence). The CDR3 is 14 amino acids. V was pared by 0 bases and J by 8 bases, with 13 bases between.

The table lists this clonotype with a few counts. The gene calls are TRBV2 and TRBJ2-7; D gene uncertain. The germline V gene has CDR1 SNHLY and CDR2 FYNNEI. This CDR3 is 14 amino acids long. V was shortened by 5 bases and J by 0 bases, with 11 bases between the two germline ends. This chain's CDR3 is CASSQWISSYEQYF. CDR3 DNA sequence: TGTGCCAGCAGTCAATGGATTAGCTCCTACGAGCAGTACTTC. Supplemented by reference TRBV2 and TRBJ2-7, the full variable domain reads EPEVTQTPSHQVTQMGQEVILRCVPISNHLYFYWYRQILGQKVEFLVSFYNNEISEKSEIFDDQFSVERPDGSNFTLKIRSTKLEDSAMYFCASSQWISSYEQYFGPGTRLTVT.